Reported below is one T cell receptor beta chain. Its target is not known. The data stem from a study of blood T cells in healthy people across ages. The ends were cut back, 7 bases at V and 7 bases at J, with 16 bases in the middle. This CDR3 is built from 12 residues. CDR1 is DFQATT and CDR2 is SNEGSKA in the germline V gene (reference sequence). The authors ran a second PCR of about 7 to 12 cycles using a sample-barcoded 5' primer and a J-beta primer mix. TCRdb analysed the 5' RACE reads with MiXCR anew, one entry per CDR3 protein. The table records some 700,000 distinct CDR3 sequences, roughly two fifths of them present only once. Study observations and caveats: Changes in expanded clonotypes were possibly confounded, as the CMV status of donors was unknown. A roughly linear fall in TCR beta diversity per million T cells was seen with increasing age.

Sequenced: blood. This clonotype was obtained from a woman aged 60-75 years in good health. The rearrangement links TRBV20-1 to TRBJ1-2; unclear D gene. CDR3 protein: CSGIQWEGGYTF. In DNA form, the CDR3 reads TGCAGTGGTATCCAGTGGGAGGGTGGCTACACCTTC.